These 25 T cell receptor beta chains were all obtained from the same sample, sequenced in a study of blood T cell repertoires in COVID-19. Here immunoSEQ multiplex PCR was the method, and the copy in TCRdb shows in-frame clones only, minus some. The sample contains some 130,000 clones, roughly 90% of which appear only once. The specimen sequenced was peripheral blood. The source is a man between 45 and 60 years old with active COVID-19.

J is TRBJ1-5 and V is TRBV19; weak D call: TRBD1 (5 bases). Trimming left V 9 bases short and J 3 bases short, with 21 bases between. The CDR3 is 16 residues long. The germline gives CDR1 LNHDA, CDR2 SQIVND (reference sequence). DNA of the CDR3: TGTGCCAGCAAAATAGGGGCCGATTGGGACAATCAGCCCCAGCATTTT. Amino acid sequence: CASKIGADWDNQPQHF.

Regarding this clone: This clone may be a read error of a much larger clone one base away. The chain couples TRBV27 to TRBJ2-2; 8 nucleotides align to TRBD2. The CDR3 consists of 15 residues. From germline, CDR1 is MNHEY and CDR2 SMNVEV (reference sequence). With 6 bases clipped from V and 3 bases from J, the junction kept 6 bases outside the gene matches. The CDR3 region has the DNA TGTGCCAGCAGGAGGTCTAGCGGGTACACCGGGGAGCTGTTTTTT. It specifies CASRRSSGYTGELFF.

The CDR3 here is CASSEDSNYNSPLHF. CDR3 in DNA: TGCGCCAGCAGTGAAGACAGCAACTATAATTCACCCCTCCACTTT. The rearrangement joins TRBV10-1 to TRBJ1-6; D is possibly TRBD1 (5 bases). Trimming shortened V by 3 bases and J by 3 bases, and 9 bases separated the two germline ends. The length of the CDR3 is 15 residues. Germline lookup yields CDR1 WNHNN and CDR2 SYGVQD (reference sequence).

CDR3 loop: CASSAHSSGANVLTF. DNA of the CDR3: TGTGCCAGTAGTGCCCACAGCTCTGGGGCCAACGTCCTGACTTTC. The chain combines TRBV19 with TRBJ2-6; D is unresolved. Trimming pared 5 bases from V and 0 bases from J, leaving 8 bases between. Germline CDR1 is LNHDA and CDR2 is SQIVND (reference sequence). CDR3 length: 15 amino acids.

The rearrangement joins TRBV6-5 to TRBJ1-5; 8 bases fit TRBD1. The CDR3 runs 14 residues. Germline trimming cut 7 bases from V and 2 bases from J; bases unmatched to any gene: 4. CDR1 is MNHEY, CDR2 SVGAGI, per germline. CDR3 region: CASTDRGRNQPQHF. The CDR3, as DNA: TGTGCCAGCACCGACAGGGGTCGCAATCAGCCCCAGCATTTT.

The V and J genes are TRBV25-1 and TRBJ2-3; D is possibly TRBD2 (6 bases). This CDR3 has 16 residues. The germline V gene encodes CDR1 MGHDK and CDR2 SYGVNS. V gave up 3 bases and J gave up 2 bases, with 15 bases separating them. In DNA form, the CDR3 reads TGTGCCAGCAGTGATCGCTCCGGCGGGACCACAGATACGCAGTATTTT. Translated, it gives CASSDRSGGTTDTQYF.

This clone was recorded only once. J is TRBJ1-1 and V is TRBV10-3; D is uncertain. This CDR3 has 13 residues. CDR1 and CDR2 (germline): ENHRY, SYGVKD. The ends were cut back, 0 bases at V and 4 bases at J, with 6 bases in the middle. The DNA for the CDR3 is TGTGCCATCAGTGAGTCGACTAGCACTGAAGCTTTCTTT. As protein: CAISESTSTEAFF.

The V gene is TRBV7-2, the J gene TRBJ2-1; D is undetermined. The CDR3 is 13 amino acids. V gave up 5 bases and J gave up 7 bases, with 12 bases separating them. Per germline, CDR1 SGHTA and CDR2 FQGNSA. The CDR3 loop reads CASSPQKTNEQFF. The CDR3 region has the DNA TGTGCCAGCAGCCCACAGAAAACTAATGAGCAGTTCTTC. Full variable domain (rest looked up from reference TRBV7-2 and TRBJ2-1): GAGVSQSPSNKVTEKGKDVELRCDPISGHTALYWYRQSLGQGLEFLIYFQGNSAPDKSGLPSDRFSAERTGGSVSTLTIQRTQQEDSAVYLCASSPQKTNEQFFGPGTRLTVL.

This chain connects TRBV4-2 to TRBJ2-2, with 9 nucleotides matching TRBD2. The CDR3 is made up of 16 amino acids. Germline assignment: CDR1 LGHNA and CDR2 YNFKEQ. V shed 4 bases, J shed 8 bases, and the junction held 11 bases outside the gene matches. Here the CDR3 DNA reads TGTGCCAGCAGCCTCCTGACTAGCGGAGTGAAAGGGGAGCTGTTTTTT. Residues: CASSLLTSGVKGELFF.

The V gene is TRBV6-5, the J gene TRBJ2-5, with D hard to call. V was shortened by 0 bases and J by 5 bases, with 7 bases between the two germline ends. CDR1 and CDR2 (germline): MNHEY, SVGAGI. CDR3 size: 13 residues. For the CDR3, the DNA is TGTGCCAGCAGTTACTCGGCTTGGGAGACCCAGTACTTC. As protein: CASSYSAWETQYF.

This clone has just a few counts. J is TRBJ2-1 and V is TRBV27, with 11 bases fitting TRBD1. This CDR3 is built from 15 residues. From germline, CDR1 is MNHEY and CDR2 SMNVEV (reference sequence). The trim removed 6 bases at V and 6 bases at J, leaving 7 bases unmatched. CDR3 sequence reads: CASRTGQGAPNEQFF. In DNA, the CDR3 is TGTGCCAGCAGGACTGGACAGGGGGCGCCCAATGAGCAGTTCTTC.

The chain combines TRBV11-1 with TRBJ2-2, with 7 bases that match TRBD1. The CDR3 loop spans 15 amino acids. Germline CDR1 is SGHAT and CDR2 is FQDESV (reference sequence). CDR3 protein: CAVSDRRENTGELFF. Written as DNA, the CDR3 is TGTGCAGTCTCGGACAGGCGCGAAAACACCGGGGAGCTGTTTTTT.

The gene calls are TRBV19 and TRBJ1-2, with 8 positions matching TRBD1. The V gene end was trimmed by 6 bases and the J gene end by 2 bases; junction bases not matched to a gene: 5. Germline V lookup: CDR1 LNHDA, CDR2 SQIVND (reference sequence). CDR3 size: 14 residues. The CDR3 here is CASRRGQGNYGYTF. The CDR3, as DNA: TGTGCCAGTAGAAGAGGACAGGGAAACTATGGCTACACCTTC.

This clone appeared a single time. V gene TRBV2 combines with J gene TRBJ2-1; D perhaps matches TRBD2 (6 bases). CDR3 size: 16 residues. Trimming took 2 bases from V and 2 from J, leaving 13 bases between them. The germline V gene encodes CDR1 SNHLY and CDR2 FYNNEI. This chain's CDR3 is CASSEFLGGAYNEQFF. The CDR3 DNA is TGTGCCAGCAGTGAATTTTTGGGGGGTGCCTACAATGAGCAGTTCTTC. The variable domain in full, with the rest retrieved from reference TRBV2 and TRBJ2-1, is EPEVTQTPSHQVTQMGQEVILRCVPISNHLYFYWYRQILGQKVEFLVSFYNNEISEKSEIFDDQFSVERPDGSNFTLKIRSTKLEDSAMYFCASSEFLGGAYNEQFFGPGTRLTVL.

This clone has only one observation. The rearrangement uses TRBV14 and TRBJ1-3; D not resolved. The CDR3 is made up of 17 amino acids. V lost 0 bases and J lost 2, with 14 bases in between. Looked up from germline, CDR1 is SGHDN and CDR2 is FVKESK. The CDR3 loop reads CASSQDLALLPGNTIYF. The CDR3 DNA follows: TGTGCCAGCAGCCAAGATTTGGCCCTTCTGCCTGGAAACACCATATATTTT.

The rearrangement links TRBV2 to TRBJ2-1, with TRBD2 matching over 10 bases. The germline V gene encodes CDR1 SNHLY and CDR2 FYNNEI. The V and J ends lost 6 bases and 4 bases, in that order; junction bases with no gene match: 6. The CDR3 has 15 residues. DNA of the CDR3: TGTGCCAGCAGCGCCGGGACTAGCGCATACAATGAGCAGTTCTTC. It translates to CASSAGTSAYNEQFF.

This sequence joins TRBV29-1 and TRBJ1-2, with D possibly TRBD1 on 5 matching bases. CDR1 SQVTM and CDR2 ANQGSEA come from the germline V gene. V was pared by 3 bases and J by 3 bases, with 8 bases between. This CDR3 spans 12 amino acids. As DNA, the CDR3 is TGCAGCGTTGACAGGGAGGACTATGGCTACACCTTC. Its protein is CSVDREDYGYTF.

This rearrangement joins TRBV7-8 to TRBJ1-1; D unresolved. The CDR3 extends over 17 amino acids. The germline V gene has CDR1 SGHVS and CDR2 FQNEAQ. Trimming removed 6 bases from V and 1 base from J, with 21 bases in between. CDR3 nucleotide sequence: TGTGCCAGCAGTTCCCGAGGGTCTCTCCGGGGGAACACTGAAGCTTTCTTT. Translating it yields CASSSRGSLRGNTEAFF.

This chain connects TRBV21-1 to TRBJ2-3; the table's D call of TRBD1 was not tested on the DNA. TRBV21-1 is labeled a pseudogene. The CDR3 consists of 20 residues. The DNA for the CDR3 is TGTGCCAGCATCGCAGAAAATCCGGGACAGGGGGATCGTCAAACAGATACGCAGTATTTT. The encoded protein is CASIAENPGQGDRQTDTQYF.

This clone was observed a single time. V is TRBV5-1 and J is TRBJ2-7, with 12 bases matching TRBD1. V gave up 4 bases and J gave up 6 bases; unmatched junction bases: 11. This CDR3 spans 16 amino acids. Germline values: CDR1 SGHRS, CDR2 YFSETQ. This CDR3 is CASSPGTGTGGSEQYF. CDR3 sequence (DNA): TGCGCCAGCAGCCCGGGGACCGGGACAGGGGGCAGCGAGCAGTACTTC.

The chain has TRBV2 and TRBJ2-5, with a weak D call TRBD1 (5 bases). In germline, CDR1 is SNHLY, CDR2 FYNNEI. CDR3 size: 12 residues. The V end lost 6 bases, the J end lost 3 bases, and 8 bases lay between the germline ends. As DNA, the CDR3 is TGTGCCAGCAGGGTCAGGGAAGAGACCCAGTACTTC. Translated: CASRVREETQYF.

The chain employs TRBV3-1 (or the pseudogene TRBV3-2) and TRBJ2-2, with D possibly being TRBD2 (5 bases). V was trimmed by 1 base and J by 7 bases, leaving 10 bases between them. The CDR3 loop spans 14 amino acids. Germline CDR1 LGHDT, CDR2 YNNKEL (reference sequence). CDR3 DNA sequence: TGTGCCAGCAGCCAAGTCGCGGGCGGCGGGGAGCTGTTTTTT. This encodes CASSQVAGGGELFF.

This clone came up once. The chain is built from TRBV14 and TRBJ2-3; no firm D call. The ends were cut back, 2 bases at V and 3 bases at J, with 6 bases in the middle. The germline V gene has CDR1 SGHDN and CDR2 FVKESK. This CDR3 contains 13 residues. DNA of the CDR3: TGTGCCAGCAGCCAACAGGTTACAGATACGCAGTATTTT. Protein: CASSQQVTDTQYF.

This chain joins TRBV29-1 and TRBJ2-4; D is unresolved. The germline V gene encodes CDR1 SQVTM and CDR2 ANQGSEA. V shed 5 bases and J shed 7 bases, with 6 bases lying between them. The CDR3 covers 10 residues. The CDR3 here is CSVFTNIQYF. In DNA form, the CDR3 reads TGCAGCGTTTTTACTAACATTCAGTACTTC.

The chain couples TRBV30 to TRBJ1-1; D is uncertain. V gave up 2 bases and J gave up 3 bases, with 13 bases separating them. Germline-derived CDR1 and CDR2 are GTSNPN and SVGIG (reference sequence). The CDR3 extends over 14 amino acids. In nucleotides, the CDR3 is TGTGCCTGGAGTAACCGGGTTAAAGACACTGAAGCTTTCTTT. Residues: CAWSNRVKDTEAFF.